Each of the 24 T cell receptor beta chains below was sequenced from the same sample in a study of post-analysis software for immune sequencing data (dated by TCRdb to between 2014 and 2017). What the study reported, not specific to this receptor: Four or five TRBV segments, including TRBV5-6, TRBV5-1 and TRBV20-1, were significantly more frequent in patients than controls.

No antigen has been identified for these receptors. Preparation of the library involved PCR. The sequencer was an Illumina HiSeq 2500. To reduce PCR and sequencing biases, unique molecular identifiers were incorporated into the TCR beta cDNA libraries. The public reads were quality trimmed at Q25 with fastp and then assembled into clones with MiXCR by TCRdb, keeping productive beta chains. One record per CDR3 amino acid sequence lists the most common genes and DNA. The sample data list 600,000 to 700,000 distinct CDR3 sequences, and about 60% of these were observed just once. In total, the top ten clones hold over 9% of the sample. The specimen sequenced was blood. These receptors originate from a girl aged 2-15 years with multiple sclerosis.

This clonotype was observed a handful of times. This chain joins TRBV7-9 and TRBJ2-1; D is possibly TRBD2 (6 bases). The J call could be wrong; TRBJ2-7 is a better fit for the DNA end. Looked up from germline, CDR1 is SEHNR and CDR2 is FQNEAQ (reference sequence). This CDR3 has 16 amino acids. CDR3 residues: CASSFGREDSYNEQYF. Written as DNA, the CDR3 is TGTGCCAGCAGCTTTGGGCGGGAAGACTCCTACAATGAGCAGTACTTC.

The V and J genes are TRBV7-9 and TRBJ2-1; the D is unclear. Germline V lookup: CDR1 SEHNR, CDR2 FQNEAQ (reference sequence). Trimming removed 5 bases at V and 8 bases at J, with 25 bases between. This CDR3 is built from 17 residues. CDR3 sequence (DNA): TGTGCCAGCAGCCGCCCGTCGTGGGGAAGAGCTGGGGATGAGCAGTTCTTC. Its protein is CASSRPSWGRAGDEQFF.

DNA of the CDR3: TGCAGTGCTAGATTTCAGGGGCTATCAAATCAGCCCCAGCATTTT. Translated: CSARFQGLSNQPQHF. The chain has TRBV20-1 and TRBJ1-5, with D perhaps matching TRBD1 (6 bases). CDR1 and CDR2 (germline): DFQATT, SNEGSKA (reference sequence). This CDR3 is built from 15 residues. With 2 bases removed from V and 4 bases from J, the gap between germline ends came to 15 bases.

The chain couples TRBV29-1 to TRBJ2-2; D may be TRBD1 or TRBD2 (5 bases each). The CDR3 runs 12 residues. CDR1 SQVTM and CDR2 ANQGSEA come from the germline V gene. Trimming took off 7 bases at V and 2 bases at J, with 8 bases between the two ends. The CDR3 region has the DNA TGCAGCGGGGGACGTAACACCGGGGAGCTGTTTTTT. Encoded protein: CSGGRNTGELFF.

This clonotype was counted a few times. The rearrangement joins TRBV29-1 to TRBJ1-5; 7 bases line up with TRBD1. This CDR3 contains 14 residues. Trimming at V came to 6 bases and at J to 7 bases, leaving 12 bases not matched to a gene. Germline lookup yields CDR1 SQVTM and CDR2 ANQGSEA. As DNA, the CDR3 is TGCAGCGTCGTCAGGGGGGATCAGCGACAGCCCCAGCATTTT. It specifies CSVVRGDQRQPQHF.

The chain carries TRBV7-2 and TRBJ2-3; weak D call: TRBD2 (6 bases). In germline, CDR1 is SGHTA, CDR2 FQGNSA. With 5 bases removed from V and 5 bases from J, the gap between germline ends came to 11 bases. CDR3 length: 13 amino acids. CDR3 bases: TGTGCCAGCAGCACTACCGGGGGAGATACGCAGTATTTT. This translates into CASSTTGGDTQYF.

The chain combines TRBV27 with TRBJ2-1, with D perhaps matching TRBD2 (5 bases). Germline CDR1 is MNHEY and CDR2 is SMNVEV (reference sequence). Trimming removed 3 bases at V and 0 bases at J, with 12 bases between. There are 16 residues in the CDR3. The CDR3 region is CASSFSIGDSYNEQFF. For the CDR3, the DNA is TGTGCCAGCAGTTTCTCAATCGGGGACTCCTACAATGAGCAGTTCTTC.

CDR3 in amino acids: CASSYVGAGAEAFF. The CDR3 DNA follows: TGTGCCAGCAGTTACGTCGGGGCAGGTGCTGAAGCTTTCTTT. This chain links TRBV6-5 with TRBJ1-1, with a tentative D call TRBD1 (5 bases). V lost 2 bases and J 6 bases, leaving 13 bases between the germline ends. The CDR3 covers 14 residues. CDR1 is MNHEY, CDR2 SVGAGI, per germline.

V gene TRBV9 combines with J gene TRBJ2-3, with D tentatively TRBD2 (6 bases). The CDR3 runs 17 residues. Germline V gene data show CDR1 as SGDLS and CDR2 as YYNGEE. V was pared by 0 bases and J by 4 bases, with 18 bases between. The CDR3 DNA reads TGTGCCAGCAGCGTAGACCCGGAGGGAAGGACGGCAGATACGCAGTATTTT. It specifies CASSVDPEGRTADTQYF.

V gene TRBV4-3 combines with J gene TRBJ2-4; 7 bases align to TRBD2. Germline CDR1 is LGHNA and CDR2 is YSLEER. J was trimmed by 1 base and V by 0 bases; bases with no gene match: 3. This CDR3 spans 16 amino acids. CDR3 sequence reads: CASSQDGRGAKNIQYF. DNA for the CDR3: TGCGCCAGCAGCCAAGATGGGCGGGGGGCCAAAAACATTCAGTACTTC.

The chain couples TRBV10-1 to TRBJ2-5, with D perhaps TRBD1 or TRBD2 (5 bases each). Germline V CDR1 and CDR2: WNHNN, SYGVQD (reference sequence). The CDR3 consists of 14 residues. Trimming left V 2 bases short and J 2 bases short, with 9 bases between. DNA for the CDR3: TGCGCCAGCAGTGAGCCTTGGGGGCAAGAGACCCAGTACTTC. It yields the protein CASSEPWGQETQYF.

This CDR3 reads CASSEDGQETQYF. The CDR3 DNA reads TGCGCCAGCAGTGAAGACGGGCAAGAGACCCAGTACTTC. The chain carries TRBV10-1 and TRBJ2-5; D gene ambiguous. Germline values: CDR1 WNHNN, CDR2 SYGVQD (reference sequence). Trimming cost V 3 bases and J 2 bases, with 7 bases left between them. The CDR3 length is 13 residues.

The chain carries TRBV18 and TRBJ2-1; D ambiguous. The germline V gene encodes CDR1 KGHSH and CDR2 LQKENI. The V and J ends lost 0 bases and 5 bases respectively, with 8 bases between them. The CDR3 totals 14 residues. The CDR3 region is CASSPPSGNNEQFF. As DNA, the CDR3 is TGTGCCAGCTCACCACCGTCAGGTAACAATGAGCAGTTCTTC.

The DNA of the CDR3 is TGCGCCAGCAGCTTGGTAATTGGGACTAGCGTTGGAGAGACCCAGTACTTC. Translation gives CASSLVIGTSVGETQYF. This chain uses TRBV5-1 with TRBJ2-5; 10 bases fit TRBD2. Germline V lookup: CDR1 SGHRS, CDR2 YFSETQ. With V trimmed by 0 bases and J by 4 bases, 9 bases remained unmatched. This CDR3 comprises 17 residues. Based on the CDR3 plus reference TRBV5-1 and TRBJ2-5, the full variable domain is KAGVTQTPRYLIKTRGQQVTLSCSPISGHRSVSWYQQTPGQGLQFLFEYFSETQRNKGNFPGRFSGRQFSNSRSEMNVSTLELGDSALYLCASSLVIGTSVGETQYFGPGTRLLVL.

The rearrangement uses TRBV24-1 and TRBJ2-5; D perhaps matches TRBD1 (6 bases). CDR3 length: 16 residues. The V end lost 1 base, the J end lost 4 bases, and 15 bases lay between the germline ends. The germline CDR1 and CDR2 sequences are KGHDR and SFDVKD. This chain's CDR3 is CATSDFGTTPGETQYF. The DNA for the CDR3 is TGTGCCACCAGTGATTTCGGGACAACCCCCGGAGAGACCCAGTACTTC.

In the case of this clonotype: Germline is not matched at one junction end, which may reflect a read error. The CDR3 sequence: CASSYSWARNAEAFF. The CDR3 nucleotides are TGTGCCAGCAGTTACAGCTGGGCGAGGAACGCTGAAGCTTTCTTT. The rearrangement uses TRBV6-5 and TRBJ1-1, with D uncertain. CDR3 size: 15 residues. CDR1 and CDR2 from the germline V gene are MNHEY and SVGAGI.

The chain recombines TRBV29-1 with TRBJ2-3; perhaps TRBD1 as D (5 bases). From germline, CDR1 is SQVTM and CDR2 ANQGSEA. The V and J ends lost 5 bases and 5 bases respectively, with 11 bases between them. This CDR3 has 12 amino acids. In DNA form, the CDR3 reads TGCAGCGTTAAGGGGTCCGAAGATACGCAGTATTTT. Its protein product is CSVKGSEDTQYF.

Only a few counts were recorded for this clonotype. The CDR3 spells CASSFSGIRGNEQFF. The CDR3 nucleotides read TGCGCCAGCAGCTTTAGCGGGATCAGGGGGAATGAGCAGTTCTTC. The chain is built from TRBV5-1 and TRBJ2-1; possible D gene TRBD2, 8 bases. Germline V CDR1 and CDR2: SGHRS, YFSETQ. This CDR3 is built from 15 residues. Trimming left V 2 bases short and J 7 bases short, with 16 bases between.

This clonotype turned up a few times. The chain is built from TRBV7-9 and TRBJ2-5; D gene uncertain. The germline V gene encodes CDR1 SEHNR and CDR2 FQNEAQ (reference sequence). V lost 4 bases to trimming and J lost 3 bases, with 9 bases between them. The CDR3 is 13 amino acids. For the CDR3, the DNA is TGTGCCAGCAGCTATCACAGTGAAGAGACCCAGTACTTC. Translated: CASSYHSEETQYF.

This chain connects TRBV20-1 to TRBJ1-2; D is unresolved. V lost 0 bases, J lost 4 bases, and 9 bases lay in between. Germline values: CDR1 DFQATT, CDR2 SNEGSKA (reference sequence). This CDR3 region has 13 residues. The CDR3 is CSARDMGGYGYTF. The CDR3 nucleotides read TGCAGTGCTAGAGACATGGGCGGCTATGGCTACACCTTC.

With respect to this clonotype: Possible read error: a much larger clone is one base away. The chain couples TRBV29-1 to TRBJ1-2; a weak D match, TRBD1 (6 bases). CDR1 is SQVTM and CDR2 is ANQGSEA in the germline V gene. CDR3 length: 12 amino acids. Between the trimmed V and J ends, which lost 6 bases and 7 bases, there was a span of 15 bases. The CDR3 bases are TGCAGCGTCCAACAGGGTTCGTCTGGCTACACCTTC. Its protein product is CSVQQGSSGYTF.

The gene calls are TRBV5-1 and TRBJ2-1, with 10 bases identical to TRBD1. V lost 4 bases, J lost 7 bases, and 5 bases stayed unmatched. This CDR3 spans 14 amino acids. CDR1 SGHRS and CDR2 YFSETQ come from the germline V gene. CDR3 amino acids: CASSAGQGDNEQFF. The CDR3 DNA reads TGCGCCAGCAGCGCCGGACAGGGGGATAATGAGCAGTTCTTC. Full variable domain (missing parts from reference TRBV5-1 and TRBJ2-1): KAGVTQTPRYLIKTRGQQVTLSCSPISGHRSVSWYQQTPGQGLQFLFEYFSETQRNKGNFPGRFSGRQFSNSRSEMNVSTLELGDSALYLCASSAGQGDNEQFFGPGTRLTVL.

The sample holds one count of this clonotype. The genes are TRBV20-1 and TRBJ1-2; weak D call: TRBD1 (5 bases). Germline-derived CDR1 and CDR2 are DFQATT and SNEGSKA (reference sequence). Trimming shortened V by 5 bases and J by 6 bases, and 7 bases separated the two germline ends. The CDR3 is made up of 10 amino acids. The CDR3 loop reads CSAWGNGYTF. The CDR3 coding sequence is TGCAGTGCTTGGGGGAATGGCTACACCTTC.

The chain links TRBV20-1 to TRBJ2-7; TRBD1 agrees at 10 bases. This CDR3 contains 13 residues. Germline CDR1 and CDR2: DFQATT and SNEGSKA (reference sequence). Trimming at V came to 6 bases and at J to 0 bases, leaving 2 bases not matched to a gene. CDR3 DNA: TGCAGTGCCTGGGACAGGGGCTCCTACGAGCAGTACTTC. Protein sequence: CSAWDRGSYEQYF.